Following are 8 T cell receptor beta chains from one sample sequenced in a study of blood T cells in healthy people across ages (dated by TCRdb to between 2014 and 2017). The library was prepared using 5' RACE. The listed sequencing device is Illumina HiSeq 2500. The second PCR ran for about 6 to 12 cycles and used a J-beta primer mix along with a sample-barcoded 5' primer. TCRdb trimmed the raw reads at Q25, called clones with MiXCR and kept productive beta chains. A single entry per CDR3 protein holds the most common genes and DNA from its merged rows. For this sample the table gives around 790,000 distinct CDR3 sequences, of which more than 40% were detected only once. Roughly 19% of the sample rests with the top ten. The source material was blood. The receptors shown here come from a man in his fifties or sixties in good health.

The CDR3 loop is CAWSGGNSYGYTF. CDR3 nucleotides: TGTGCCTGGAGTGGCGGGAACTCCTATGGCTACACCTTC. The chain recombines TRBV30 with TRBJ1-2; D unclear. V was cut by 1 base and J by 4 bases, with 10 bases left in between. CDR1 is GTSNPN and CDR2 is SVGIG in the germline V gene (reference sequence). The CDR3 is 13 amino acids.

V is TRBV7-2 and J is TRBJ1-4; D is unresolved. The germline V gene has CDR1 SGHTA and CDR2 FQGNSA. This CDR3 comprises 14 residues. The germline V and J ends were trimmed by 3 bases and 1 base, with 6 bases remaining between them. The CDR3 DNA follows: TGTGCCAGCAGCTTCGCCGGAACTAATGAAAAACTGTTTTTT. Its translation is CASSFAGTNEKLFF.

V is TRBV5-8 and J is TRBJ1-5; 9 nucleotides line up with TRBD1. CDR3 length equals 15 residues. V lost 2 bases, J lost 7 bases, and 7 bases stayed unmatched. CDR1 is SGHTS, CDR2 YDEGEE, per germline. CDR3 nucleotides: TGTGCCAGCAGCTTAAACAGGGGGCCCCCCCAGCCCCAGCATTTT. It encodes CASSLNRGPPQPQHF.

This clonotype was found a few times. CDR3 in DNA: TGCAGCGTCGTGAAGGGGCAGCCGGGAACTGAAGCTTTCTTT. As protein: CSVVKGQPGTEAFF. The rearrangement joins TRBV29-1 to TRBJ1-1; tentative D call: TRBD1 (5 bases). Germline V gene sequence: CDR1 SQVTM, CDR2 ANQGSEA. The CDR3 has 14 residues. Trimming removed 6 bases from V and 5 bases from J, with 19 bases in between.

This clonotype has only one observation. The CDR3 reads CASSPRTGRNQPQHF. CDR3 in DNA: TGCGCCAGCAGCCCTCGGACAGGGAGGAATCAGCCCCAGCATTTT. This chain uses TRBV5-1 with TRBJ1-5, with 8 bases lining up with TRBD1. Germline V gives CDR1 SGHRS, CDR2 YFSETQ. Unmatched junction bases numbered 7, after V lost 4 bases and J lost 4 bases. CDR3 length: 15 amino acids.

In DNA, the CDR3 is TGTGCCAGCAGTTACATACAGGCCTATGGCTACACCTTC. It encodes CASSYIQAYGYTF. The gene calls are TRBV6-5 and TRBJ1-2, with D possibly being TRBD1 (5 bases). The CDR3 extends over 13 amino acids. Trimming removed 2 bases from V and 4 bases from J, with 8 bases in between. Germline V gene data show CDR1 as MNHEY and CDR2 as SVGAGI.

The rearrangement links TRBV6-6 to TRBJ2-1; TRBD1 is a possible D gene (5 bases). Germline loops: CDR1 MNHNY, CDR2 SVGAGI (reference sequence). The CDR3 consists of 13 residues. The CDR3 protein is CPWVGRSYNEQFF. The CDR3 DNA follows: TGTCCCTGGGTGGGGCGGTCCTACAATGAGCAGTTCTTC.

The sample holds many counts of this clonotype. The CDR3 sequence is CASSSRYNEQFF. As DNA, the CDR3 is TGTGCCAGCAGCTCCCGTTACAATGAGCAGTTCTTC. This chain links TRBV7-2 with TRBJ2-1; no reliable D call. CDR1 SGHTA and CDR2 FQGNSA come from the germline V gene. Trimming took off 4 bases at V and 4 bases at J, with 5 bases between the two ends. This CDR3 is built from 12 residues.